The present T cell receptor (beta chain) was sequenced within a study of spatial heterogeneity in lung cancer (dated by TCRdb to between 2019 and 2020). About the investigation overall: Donors were around 69 patients with early-stage, untreated non-small cell lung cancer from the lung TRACERx cohort. Nonsynonymous mutation counts, determined by whole-exome sequencing of tumor tissue, were related to features of the TCR repertoire. Both alpha and beta chains were TCR-sequenced in 200 or so tumor regions, 64 matched nontumor lung samples and around 50 PBMC samples obtained at surgery. TCR alpha and beta repertoires were quantitatively compared across multiple tumor regions, matched nontumor lung and blood in non-small cell lung cancer. Beta-chain transcripts were consistently detected in greater numbers than alpha-chain transcripts, which likely reflects a higher abundance of beta-chain transcripts. Follow-up PBMC samples were sequenced whenever the samples were available, and the median time to follow-up was about 22 months after resection. In the raw uncorrected reads, each unique combination of TCR and UMI appeared on average more than ten times. Overall results and qualifications from the work: Ubiquitous expanded tumor TCRs showed up in blood more often at tumor resection than at routine follow-up. Confirming at a functional level the hypothesis that regional TCRs recognize regional mutations was considered to require additional single-cell paired TCR alpha and beta sequencing. Only 13 to 15 patients were included in the comparisons of baseline and follow-up blood repertoires.

The sample's time point label, in plain terms: blood at routine non-recurrence follow-up after resection. TCR sequencing used whole RNA extracted from tumor and nontumor lung tissue, or from cryopreserved PBMC samples, without cell sorting. Patients were selected for TCR sequencing only if sufficient RNA was available from at least two tumor regions. This clonotype was picked up a small number of times. Its specific antigen is unknown. One base away there is no much larger clone; base qualities are not given. Taken from cysteine to phenylalanine, the CDR3 has 15 residues. Just CDR3 DNA is preserved here, 45 bases in frame from base 1. The germline V gene sets CDR1 to SGHAT and CDR2 to FQNNGV. Trimming takes 5 bases from V and 0 bases from J, and the germline ends sit 14 bases apart. Library preparation used 5' RACE. The instrument given in TCRdb is NextSeq 500. In the TCR library protocol, a unique molecular identifier was attached to each TCR cDNA molecule so that PCR and sequencing errors could be corrected. On the authors' methods: TCR identification, UMI-based error correction and CDR3 extraction were performed with Decombinator tools. TCRs above a frequency of 2 per 1,000, corresponding to the top 1% of the tumor frequency distribution, were defined as expanded. Rényi diversity was computed with the R vegan package after subsampling each repertoire 100 times to 5,000 TCRs. CDR3 similarity networks were constructed using string-kernel similarity of amino acid triplets, with links drawn between CDR3s whose pairwise similarity was above 0.82. The raw public data were reprocessed by TCRdb itself: fastp quality trimming at Q25, MiXCR clonotype calling, in-frame beta chains only. Rows are unified per CDR3 protein, each entry keeping the most common DNA and genes. For this entry, the V and J calls and clone size follow TCRdb and not the study's own pipeline. The sample table records about 100,000 distinct CDR3 sequences; roughly a fifth of these occur just once. The top ten clones comprise roughly a fifth of the sample.

This receptor chain uses TRBV11-2 and TRBJ2-7, with TRBD2 perhaps the D gene, on 6 matching bases. This clonotype was obtained from a male donor with early-stage non-small cell lung cancer. The sample here was PBMCs, taken at follow-up. Here the CDR3 is given as CASSRGSGSSYEQYF. The nucleotides are TGTGCCAGCAGCCGGGGGTCGGGTAGCTCCTACGAGCAGTACTTC.